This T cell receptor (beta chain) is drawn from a study of T cell responses to AZD1222 COVID-19 vaccine. Points from the study as a whole: Sampling captured repertoires only after the peak T cell response. Once two AZD1222 doses were given, Spike-specific TCR breadth and depth went up. Regions left unmutated in variants are reportedly the target of nearly half of spike-specific TCRs. Dominant CD4 TCR responses targeted spike regions 160-218 and 743-854.

The data were produced by immunoSEQ multiplex PCR, yet TCRdb's version contains in-frame clones alone and is incomplete. The table records around 140,000 clones, roughly nine tenths of them present only once. Looked up from germline, CDR1 is SGHAT and CDR2 is FQNNGV. This CDR3 spans 19 amino acids. After removal of 5 bases from V and 0 bases from J, the junction contained 14 bases not matched to a gene. Note on this clone: No antigen is known for it.

This material consisted of peripheral blood, taken 28 days after the second AZD1222 dose. The chain uses TRBV11-2 and TRBJ2-4; 9 bases match TRBD2. The clonotype originates from an adult who received the AZD1222 COVID-19 vaccine. CDR3 sequence (DNA): TGTGCCAGCAGCCCAACCCAACTAGCGGGTTACCTAGCCAAAAACATTCAGTACTTC. It yields the protein CASSPTQLAGYLAKNIQYF.